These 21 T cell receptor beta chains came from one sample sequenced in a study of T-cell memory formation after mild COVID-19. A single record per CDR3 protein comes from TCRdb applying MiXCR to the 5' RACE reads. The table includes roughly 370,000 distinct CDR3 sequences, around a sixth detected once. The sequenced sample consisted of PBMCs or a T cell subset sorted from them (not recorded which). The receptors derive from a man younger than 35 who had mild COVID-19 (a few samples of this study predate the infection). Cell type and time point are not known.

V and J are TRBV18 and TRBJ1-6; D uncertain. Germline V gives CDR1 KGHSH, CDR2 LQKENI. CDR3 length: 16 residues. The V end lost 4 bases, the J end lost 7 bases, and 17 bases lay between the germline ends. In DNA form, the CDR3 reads TGTGCCAGCTCACTCCTGCGGGCAGATTCAAATTCACCCCTCCACTTT. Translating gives CASSLLRADSNSPLHF.

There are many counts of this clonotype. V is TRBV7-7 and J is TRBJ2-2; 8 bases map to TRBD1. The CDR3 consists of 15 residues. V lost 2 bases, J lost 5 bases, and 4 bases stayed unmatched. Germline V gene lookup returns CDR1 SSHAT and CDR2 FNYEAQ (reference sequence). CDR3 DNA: TGTGCCAGCAGCTTAAAGACAGGGGTGACCGGGGAGCTGTTTTTT. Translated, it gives CASSLKTGVTGELFF.

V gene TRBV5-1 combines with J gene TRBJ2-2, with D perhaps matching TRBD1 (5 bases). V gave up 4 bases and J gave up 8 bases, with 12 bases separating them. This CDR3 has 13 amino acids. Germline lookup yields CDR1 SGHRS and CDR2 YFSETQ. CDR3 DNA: TGCGCCAGCAGCCAACCAGGGTTAGGGGAGCTGTTTTTT. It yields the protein CASSQPGLGELFF.

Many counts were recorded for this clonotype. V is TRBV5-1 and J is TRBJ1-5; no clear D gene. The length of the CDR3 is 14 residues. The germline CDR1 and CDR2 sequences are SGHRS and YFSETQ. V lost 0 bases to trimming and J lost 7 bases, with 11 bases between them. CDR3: CASSLGADLQPQHF. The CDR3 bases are TGCGCCAGCAGCTTGGGGGCAGATTTGCAGCCCCAGCATTTT.

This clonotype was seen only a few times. CDR3 DNA: TGCGCCAGCAGCCAAAGGTCGGGACTCGAGGGCGAAAAACTGTTTTTT. Translating gives CASSQRSGLEGEKLFF. The V call is TRBV4-1, the J call TRBJ1-4; a weak D match, TRBD1 (5 bases). The V end lost 2 bases, the J end lost 8 bases, and 18 bases lay between the germline ends. CDR3 length: 16 residues. Germline V gives CDR1 MGHRA, CDR2 YSYEKL.

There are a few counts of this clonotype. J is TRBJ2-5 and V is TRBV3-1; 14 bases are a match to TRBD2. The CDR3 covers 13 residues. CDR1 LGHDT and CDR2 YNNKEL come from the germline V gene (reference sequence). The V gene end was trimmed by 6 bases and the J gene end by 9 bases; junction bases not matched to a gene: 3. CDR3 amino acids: CASRRTSGGSQYF. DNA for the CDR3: TGTGCCAGCAGACGGACTAGCGGGGGGTCCCAGTACTTC.

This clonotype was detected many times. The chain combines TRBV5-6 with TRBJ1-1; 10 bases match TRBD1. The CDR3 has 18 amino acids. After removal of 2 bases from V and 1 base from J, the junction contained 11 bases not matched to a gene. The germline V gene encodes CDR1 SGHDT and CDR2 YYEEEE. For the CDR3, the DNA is TGTGCCAGCAGCTTTTGGACCGGGACAGGGGACAGGAACACTGAAGCTTTCTTT. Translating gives CASSFWTGTGDRNTEAFF.

The CDR3 region is CASSLDTGWQYF. The DNA of the CDR3 is TGTGCCAGCAGCTTGGACACGGGTTGGCAGTACTTC. The chain uses TRBV5-4 and TRBJ2-7, with D unclear. The V end was cut by 0 bases, the J end by 9 bases, with 10 bases between. This CDR3 is built from 12 residues. Germline lookup yields CDR1 SGHNT and CDR2 YYREEE (reference sequence).

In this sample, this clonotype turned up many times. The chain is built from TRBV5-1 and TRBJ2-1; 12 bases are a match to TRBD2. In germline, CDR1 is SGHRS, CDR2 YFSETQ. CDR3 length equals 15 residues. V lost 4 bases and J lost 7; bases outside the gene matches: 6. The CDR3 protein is CASSPTSGGLNEQFF. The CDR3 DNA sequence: TGCGCCAGCAGCCCGACTAGCGGGGGTTTAAATGAGCAGTTCTTC. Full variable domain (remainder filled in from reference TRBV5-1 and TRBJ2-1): KAGVTQTPRYLIKTRGQQVTLSCSPISGHRSVSWYQQTPGQGLQFLFEYFSETQRNKGNFPGRFSGRQFSNSRSEMNVSTLELGDSALYLCASSPTSGGLNEQFFGPGTRLTVL.

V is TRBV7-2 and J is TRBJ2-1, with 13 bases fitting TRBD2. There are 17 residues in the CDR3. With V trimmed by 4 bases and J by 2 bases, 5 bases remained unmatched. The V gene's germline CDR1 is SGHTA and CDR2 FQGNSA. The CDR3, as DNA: TGTGCCAGCAGCTCCGAACTAGCGGGGGGGCCCTACAATGAGCAGTTCTTC. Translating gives CASSSELAGGPYNEQFF. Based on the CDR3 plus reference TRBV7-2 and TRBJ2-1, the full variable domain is GAGVSQSPSNKVTEKGKDVELRCDPISGHTALYWYRQSLGQGLEFLIYFQGNSAPDKSGLPSDRFSAERTGGSVSTLTIQRTQQEDSAVYLCASSSELAGGPYNEQFFGPGTRLTVL.

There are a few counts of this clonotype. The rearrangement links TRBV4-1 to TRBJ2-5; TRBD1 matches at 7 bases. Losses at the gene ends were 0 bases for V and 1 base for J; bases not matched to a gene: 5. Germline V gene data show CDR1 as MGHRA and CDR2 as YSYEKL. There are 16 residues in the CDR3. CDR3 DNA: TGCGCCAGCAGCCAAGAAACGGGACAGCCCCAAGAGACCCAGTACTTC. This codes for CASSQETGQPQETQYF.

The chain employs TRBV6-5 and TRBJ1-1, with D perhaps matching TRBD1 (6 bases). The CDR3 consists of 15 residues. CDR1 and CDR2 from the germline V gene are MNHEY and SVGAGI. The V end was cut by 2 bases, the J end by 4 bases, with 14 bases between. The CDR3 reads CASSYIGGSSTEAFF. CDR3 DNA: TGTGCCAGCAGTTACATCGGGGGCTCGAGCACTGAAGCTTTCTTT.

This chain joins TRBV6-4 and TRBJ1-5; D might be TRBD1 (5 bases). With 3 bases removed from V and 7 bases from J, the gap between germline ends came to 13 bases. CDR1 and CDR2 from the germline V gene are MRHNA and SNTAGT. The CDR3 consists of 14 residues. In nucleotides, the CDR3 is TGTGCCAGCAGTGAATGGGGTCGGGGGCAGCCCCAGCATTTT. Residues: CASSEWGRGQPQHF.

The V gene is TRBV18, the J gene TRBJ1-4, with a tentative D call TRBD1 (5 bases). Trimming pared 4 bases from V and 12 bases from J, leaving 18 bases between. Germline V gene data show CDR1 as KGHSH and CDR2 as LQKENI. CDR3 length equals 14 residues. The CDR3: CASSQGDSKLELFF. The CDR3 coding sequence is TGTGCCAGCTCACAAGGCGACAGTAAATTGGAACTGTTTTTT.

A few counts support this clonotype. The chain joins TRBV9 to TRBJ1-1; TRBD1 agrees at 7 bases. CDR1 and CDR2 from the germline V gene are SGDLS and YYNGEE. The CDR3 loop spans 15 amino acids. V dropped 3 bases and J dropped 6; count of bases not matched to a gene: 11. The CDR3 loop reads CASSASDRVEAEAFF. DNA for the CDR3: TGTGCCAGCAGCGCCTCAGACAGGGTTGAAGCTGAAGCTTTCTTT.

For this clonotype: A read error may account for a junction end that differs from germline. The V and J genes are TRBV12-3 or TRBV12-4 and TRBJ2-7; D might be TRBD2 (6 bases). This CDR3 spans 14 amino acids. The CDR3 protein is CASSPGLVSYDQYF. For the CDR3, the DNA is TGTGCCAGCAGCCCGGGACTGGTCTCCTACGATCAGTACTTC.

The CDR3 nucleotides read TGTGCCAGCAGCCAAGAAAAGTTAGGCGGCTACGAGCAGTACTTC. Protein sequence: CASSQEKLGGYEQYF. The J gene is TRBJ2-7, the V gene TRBV4-2; D unresolved. Per the germline V gene, CDR1 is LGHNA and CDR2 is YNFKEQ. The CDR3 spans 15 residues. The ends were cut back, 0 bases at V and 3 bases at J, with 12 bases in the middle.

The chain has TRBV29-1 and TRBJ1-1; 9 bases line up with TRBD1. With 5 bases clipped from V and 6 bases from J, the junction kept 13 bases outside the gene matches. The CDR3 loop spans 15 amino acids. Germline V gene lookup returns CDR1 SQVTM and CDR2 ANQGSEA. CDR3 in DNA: TGCAGCGTTTCTACACCGGGACAGGGATTCCCTGAAGCTTTCTTT. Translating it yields CSVSTPGQGFPEAFF.

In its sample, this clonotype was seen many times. CDR3 DNA sequence: TGTGCCAGCAGCAATCGGAGGGACACCGGGGAGCTGTTTTTT. It yields the protein CASSNRRDTGELFF. The rearrangement uses TRBV7-2 and TRBJ2-2; weak D call: TRBD2 (6 bases). This CDR3 has 14 residues. The V end lost 5 bases, the J end lost 3 bases, and 10 bases lay between the germline ends. Germline V CDR1 and CDR2: SGHTA, FQGNSA.

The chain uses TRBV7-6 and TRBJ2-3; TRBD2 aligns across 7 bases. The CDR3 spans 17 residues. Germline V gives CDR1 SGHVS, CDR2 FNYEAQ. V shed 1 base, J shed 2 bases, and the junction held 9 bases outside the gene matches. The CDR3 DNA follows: TGTGCCAGCAGCTTAGGGTCTGGCGGGGGAGTCACAGATACGCAGTATTTT. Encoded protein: CASSLGSGGGVTDTQYF.

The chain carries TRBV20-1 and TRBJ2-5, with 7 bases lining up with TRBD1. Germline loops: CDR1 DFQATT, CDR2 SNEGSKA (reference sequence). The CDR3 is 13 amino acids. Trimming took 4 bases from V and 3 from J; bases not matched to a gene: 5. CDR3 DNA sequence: TGCAGTGCTAACAGGGGATTCAAAGAGACCCAGTACTTC. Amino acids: CSANRGFKETQYF.